Listed below are T cell receptor beta chains from one sample, sequenced in a study of cytomegalovirus exposure and HLA in healthy donors. This table comes from immunoSEQ multiplex PCR, and its TCRdb copy is limited to in-frame clones, with some not included. The sample has under 150,000 clones, 76% seen once. The sequenced sample consisted of PBMCs. Receptors were obtained from a female donor in good health and CMV-seropositive. Each CDR3 is given with its conserved first and last residue. D genes are given only for firm matches.

TRBD1,TRBJ2-7,TRBV5-1,CASSSSTGAYEQYF
NA,TRBJ1-1,TRBV7-2,CASSPRVDTEAFF
TRBD1,TRBJ2-7,TRBV2,CASKSGQIYEQYF
NA,NA,TRBV28,CASSLTGYSYEQYF
NA,TRBJ2-1,TRBV6-5,CASSYEGGGEQFF
NA,TRBJ1-1,TRBV10-2,CASRDTQRNTEAFF
TRBD2,TRBJ2-7,TRBV9,CASSVGLAVYEQYF
TRBD2,TRBJ2-3,TRBV27,CASSRLSRGLAGGSTDTQYF
TRBD1,TRBJ1-1,TRBV7-9,CASYFQGVNTEAFF
NA,TRBJ2-3,TRBV6-5,CASSSSDTQYF
TRBD1,TRBJ2-2,TRBV29-1,CSVGQGTNTGELFF
NA,TRBJ1-4,TRBV30,CAWSRGLSGEKLFF
TRBD2,TRBJ2-7,TRBV19,CASSTLAGDHEQYF
TRBD2,TRBJ2-1,TRBV9,CASSAGTSSYEQFF
TRBD1,NA,TRBV6-5,CASSLTGQGAYEQYF
NA,TRBJ2-7,TRBV5-4,CASSLPGRENEQYF
NA,TRBJ2-7,TRBV25-1,CASSRTSSYEQYF
NA,TRBJ2-7,TRBV27,CASSEDRYYEQYF
NA,TRBJ1-5,TRBV7-2,CASSQALYSNQPQHF
TRBD2,TRBJ2-7,TRBV7-2,CASSDSRAGGRYEQYF
NA,TRBJ2-7,TRBV5-4,CASSLAVDEQYF
TRBD2,TRBJ2-3,TRBV18,CASSPVGLAAGTDTQYF
NA,TRBJ2-5,TRBV29-1,CSVETGYSQETQYF
TRBD1,TRBJ2-7,TRBV7-8,CASSLATGTSEQYF
TRBD1,TRBJ1-6,TRBV6-1,CASSGGQTANSPLHF
NA,TRBJ2-6,TRBV6-5,CASSKGSSGANVLTF
NA,TRBJ2-7,TRBV5-1,CASSPPTTGYEQYF
NA,TRBJ2-6,TRBV5-1,CASSLGATGANVLTF
TRBD2,TRBJ2-3,TRBV10-1,CASSEGGDRDTQYF
NA,TRBJ2-3,TRBV13,CASSPRLGADTQYF
TRBD2,TRBJ2-1,TRBV7-9,CASSQISRASSGRVTEQFF
NA,TRBJ1-5,TRBV30,CAWSKAGTLHSNQPQHF
NA,TRBJ1-3,TRBV2,CASSEGDFAGNTIYF
TRBD2,TRBJ2-3,TRBV18,CASSSGGPGTDTQYF
NA,TRBJ2-7,TRBV30,CAWSVSQDEQYF
TRBD1,TRBJ2-7,TRBV6-1,CASSVQGMGEQYF
NA,TRBJ1-2,TRBV2,CASSDAGRTGYTF
NA,TRBJ1-1,TRBV28,CASQGPNTEAFF
TRBD2,TRBJ2-3,TRBV7-9,CASSLARGAITDTQYF
NA,TRBJ2-7,TRBV9,CASSPRAGASSYEQYF
NA,TRBJ2-7,TRBV11-2,CASSPDTSGFSYEQYF
NA,TRBJ1-3,TRBV5-4,CASSLFNSGNTIYF
NA,TRBJ2-7,TRBV7-2,CASSPYMSSYEQYF
TRBD2,TRBJ2-2,TRBV5-1,CASRVGGRETGELFF
NA,TRBJ2-5,TRBV2,CASSENRAETQYF
NA,TRBJ1-1,TRBV9,CASSVGGAPTEAFF
TRBD2,TRBJ2-4,TRBV5-1,CASSLYPGLLLAKNIQYF
TRBD1,TRBJ1-2,TRBV20-1,CSAGTEYGYTF
NA,TRBJ2-2,TRBV5-1,CASSLPSGDWGELFF
NA,TRBJ2-7,TRBV28,CASSLWDSSYEQYF